This T cell receptor (beta chain) was sequenced for a study of T cells in Graves' hyperthyroidism and ophthalmopathy. This clonotype was observed at least ten times. TCR beta CDR3 sequences were amplified from RNA transcripts. Researchers ran a first-round RT-PCR on the TCR CDR3 using the HTBI primer set. TCRdb called the multiplex PCR reads again in MiXCR, with one record for every CDR3 protein. This table has about 500,000 distinct CDR3 sequences, approximately 15% appearing once. Graves' hyperthyroidism without ophthalmopathy progression within 18 months was termed stable. CDR1 and CDR2 (germline): SNHLY, FYNNEI. The CDR3 is made up of 15 amino acids. Trimming at V came to 5 bases and at J to 1 base, leaving 6 bases not matched to a gene.

The chain couples TRBV2 to TRBJ2-5, with 8 bases that match TRBD1. Sequencing was done on a sample of blood. The receptor comes from a woman under 30 with Graves' hyperthyroidism. CDR3 amino acids: CASSYDRGVQETQYF. DNA for the CDR3: TGTGCCAGCAGTTACGACAGGGGCGTCCAAGAGACCCAGTACTTC.